This TCR beta chain was identified during a study of blood T cell repertoires in COVID-19. Across the whole study: Acute-phase and convalescent COVID-19 samples originated in the United States, Italy and Spain.

Between the trimmed V and J ends, which lost 4 bases and 7 bases, there was a span of 17 bases. CDR3 size: 15 residues. Per the germline V gene, CDR1 is KGHSH and CDR2 is LQKENI. This table comes from immunoSEQ multiplex PCR, and its TCRdb copy is limited to in-frame clones, with some not included. The sample shows more than 150,000 clones, under 90% of them seen only once. This chain uses TRBV18 with TRBJ1-5; D possibly corresponds to TRBD1 (6 bases). This clonotype was obtained from a man aged 25-40 years with active or convalescent COVID-19. What was sequenced was peripheral blood. The CDR3 nucleotides read TGTGCCAGCTCACAAGACAGGTTGGTGGGCCAGCCCCAGCATTTT. Translating it yields CASSQDRLVGQPQHF.